The 30 T cell receptor beta chains presented below share a single source sample, sequenced in a study of shared clonotypes between healthy human individuals. Measured with immunoSEQ multiplex PCR; TCRdb has only the in-frame clones, and not every one. Of about 1 million clones listed, around 76% are singletons. The source material was memory CD4+ T cells sorted from blood. Subset indicated: CD45RA-negative fraction. The receptors originated from a man aged 18 to 29 in good health.

V is TRBV30 and J is TRBJ2-1, with D tentatively TRBD2 (6 bases). The CDR3 totals 13 residues. From germline, CDR1 is GTSNPN and CDR2 SVGIG (reference sequence). The V end was cut by 2 bases, the J end by 4 bases, with 9 bases between. The CDR3 region is CAWSPGLYNEQFF. CDR3 DNA: TGTGCCTGGAGTCCGGGACTGTACAATGAGCAGTTCTTC. The entire variable domain, with the rest obtained from reference TRBV30 and TRBJ2-1, is as follows: SQTIHQWPATLVQPVGSPLSLECTVEGTSNPNLYWYRQAAGRGLQLLFYSVGIGQISSEVPQNLSASRPQDRQFILSSKKLLLSDSGFYLCAWSPGLYNEQFFGPGTRLTVL.

This clone was recorded once. The chain employs TRBV7-2 and TRBJ2-7, with TRBD2 matching over 12 bases. The CDR3 totals 14 residues. With V trimmed by 5 bases and J by 9 bases, 8 bases remained unmatched. Germline V lookup: CDR1 SGHTA, CDR2 FQGNSA. CDR3 residues: CASSRTSGKMVQYF. CDR3 nucleotides: TGTGCCAGCAGCCGGACTAGCGGGAAAATGGTGCAGTACTTC.

The V and J genes are TRBV6-1 and TRBJ2-5; weak D call: TRBD1 (6 bases). Between the trimmed V and J ends, which lost 6 bases and 6 bases, there was a span of 14 bases. This CDR3 comprises 13 residues. Germline V lookup: CDR1 MNHNS, CDR2 SASEGT. For the CDR3, the DNA is TGTGCCAGCAGCCCCAGGTGGGGGCAGACCCAGTACTTC. This sequence encodes CASSPRWGQTQYF.

The chain is built from TRBV7-9 and TRBJ1-1, with 7 bases matching TRBD1. Unmatched junction bases numbered 8, after V lost 4 bases and J lost 6 bases. CDR3 length equals 14 residues. Germline CDR1 reads SEHNR; CDR2 reads FQNEAQ (reference sequence). The CDR3 region is CASSWDRFSAEAFF. For the CDR3, the DNA is TGTGCCAGCAGCTGGGACAGATTTAGCGCTGAAGCTTTCTTT.

The chain is built from TRBV5-6 and TRBJ1-5; weak D call: TRBD1 (6 bases). The CDR3 runs 15 residues. Germline assignment: CDR1 SGHDT and CDR2 YYEEEE. The V and J ends lost 4 bases and 2 bases respectively, with 13 bases between them. DNA of the CDR3: TGTGCCAGCAGCCAGGGGAATGGCGGCAATCAGCCCCAGCATTTT. It encodes CASSQGNGGNQPQHF. The full variable domain, its missing parts supplied by reference TRBV5-6 and TRBJ1-5, is DAGVTQSPTHLIKTRGQQVTLRCSPKSGHDTVSWYQQALGQGPQFIFQYYEEEERQRGNFPDRFSGHQFPNYSSELNVNALLLGDSALYLCASSQGNGGNQPQHFGDGTRLSIL.

The chain is built from TRBV5-1 and TRBJ2-1; 7 bases fit TRBD1. The germline gives CDR1 SGHRS, CDR2 YFSETQ. V lost 4 bases and J lost 8; bases outside the gene matches: 12. The CDR3 is 15 residues long. The CDR3 loop is CASSRGGFHSDEQFF. The CDR3 nucleotides are TGCGCCAGCAGCAGAGGGGGCTTTCACTCCGATGAGCAGTTCTTC. The full variable domain, with the rest looked up from reference TRBV5-1 and TRBJ2-1, is KAGVTQTPRYLIKTRGQQVTLSCSPISGHRSVSWYQQTPGQGLQFLFEYFSETQRNKGNFPGRFSGRQFSNSRSEMNVSTLELGDSALYLCASSRGGFHSDEQFFGPGTRLTVL.

A few counts support this clone. Here the CDR3 reads CASRGTGVTGELFF. CDR3 DNA: TGTGCCAGCAGGGGGACAGGGGTGACCGGGGAGCTGTTTTTT. The chain carries TRBV6-5 and TRBJ2-2, with 10 bases matching TRBD1. Germline V gives CDR1 MNHEY, CDR2 SVGAGI. The CDR3 length is 14 residues. The junction had 3 bases not matched to a gene; V was cut back by 6 bases and J by 5 bases.

This clone was seen just once. The rearrangement joins TRBV18 to TRBJ2-7, with TRBD1 matching over 9 bases. With V trimmed by 2 bases and J by 4 bases, 6 bases remained unmatched. The CDR3 is 15 amino acids. From germline, CDR1 is KGHSH and CDR2 LQKENI. CDR3 sequence: CASSPTDRGGYEQYF. CDR3 DNA: TGTGCCAGCTCACCAACGGACAGGGGAGGGTACGAGCAGTACTTC.

This clone was seen repeatedly, ten times or more. The chain employs TRBV5-4 and TRBJ2-2, with D hard to call. This CDR3 has 13 residues. Germline V gene lookup returns CDR1 SGHNT and CDR2 YYREEE (reference sequence). The V end was cut by 3 bases, the J end by 7 bases, with 10 bases between. CDR3 in amino acids: CASSSNLGGELFF. The CDR3 DNA sequence: TGTGCCAGCAGCTCCAACCTGGGCGGGGAGCTGTTTTTT.

V usage is TRBV27 and J usage is TRBJ2-1, with D possibly being TRBD1 (5 bases). This CDR3 has 13 amino acids. V gave up 6 bases and J gave up 5 bases, with 11 bases separating them. CDR1 and CDR2 (germline): MNHEY, SMNVEV (reference sequence). The chain's CDR3 is CASRGLGNNEQFF. The CDR3, as DNA: TGTGCCAGCAGGGGGCTTGGGAACAATGAGCAGTTCTTC.

To note about this clone: Relative to the germline gene, one junction end is altered; a read error may explain this. The chain combines TRBV7-7 with TRBJ2-5; D perhaps matches TRBD2 (5 bases). Germline V lookup: CDR1 SSHAT, CDR2 FNYEAQ (reference sequence). The CDR3 runs to 13 residues. The CDR3 region is CASSLQPGETQYF. CDR3 sequence (DNA): TGTGCTAGCAGCTTGCAACCGGGGGAGACCCAGTACTTC.

This clone was recorded many times. CDR3 in amino acids: CASRADNNYGYTF. The DNA of the CDR3 is TGTGCCAGCAGGGCGGACAATAACTATGGCTACACCTTC. The chain links TRBV2 to TRBJ1-2, with D perhaps matching TRBD1 (5 bases). This CDR3 is 13 amino acids long. Germline CDR1 reads SNHLY; CDR2 reads FYNNEI. V shed 6 bases and J shed 1 base, with 9 bases lying between them.

The chain uses TRBV30 and TRBJ2-7; D may be TRBD1 (5 bases). The CDR3 extends over 11 amino acids. V was trimmed by 5 bases and J by 5 bases, leaving 10 bases between them. The V gene's germline CDR1 is GTSNPN and CDR2 SVGIG (reference sequence). CDR3 sequence (DNA): TGTGCCTGGGGTGACAGAGACGAGCAGTACTTC. This gives the protein CAWGDRDEQYF.

The rearrangement links TRBV19 to TRBJ2-2; D remains ambiguous. V lost 6 bases and J 1 base, leaving 9 bases between the germline ends. Germline CDR1 reads LNHDA; CDR2 reads SQIVND (reference sequence). The CDR3 length is 14 residues. CDR3 in DNA: TGTGCCAGTAGGAGTGACTGGAACACCGGGGAGCTGTTTTTT. Its translation is CASRSDWNTGELFF. Full variable domain (remainder filled in from reference TRBV19 and TRBJ2-2): DGGITQSPKYLFRKEGQNVTLSCEQNLNHDAMYWYRQDPGQGLRLIYYSQIVNDFQKGDIAEGYSVSREKKESFPLTVTSAQKNPTAFYLCASRSDWNTGELFFGEGSRLTVL.

This chain uses TRBV10-3 with TRBJ2-7, with a tentative D call TRBD1 (5 bases). V lost 6 bases to trimming and J lost 0 bases, with 18 bases between them. CDR3 length equals 16 residues. Germline values: CDR1 ENHRY, CDR2 SYGVKD. The CDR3 reads CAISNGHSLSSYEQYF. CDR3 nucleotides: TGTGCCATCAGCAACGGACATTCACTAAGCTCCTACGAGCAGTACTTC.

J is TRBJ2-7 and V is TRBV5-1; maybe TRBD1 (6 bases). Germline V gene sequence: CDR1 SGHRS, CDR2 YFSETQ. The CDR3 spans 15 residues. V dropped 3 bases and J dropped 0 bases, with 13 bases sitting between them. The CDR3 reads CASSSQGKSSYEQYF. In nucleotides, the CDR3 is TGCGCCAGCAGCTCACAGGGAAAAAGCTCCTACGAGCAGTACTTC.

This clone was counted only a few times. This rearrangement joins TRBV5-1 to TRBJ2-7; 9 bases fit TRBD1. The germline CDR1 and CDR2 sequences are SGHRS and YFSETQ. The CDR3 consists of 14 residues. The V gene end was trimmed by 4 bases and the J gene end by 4 bases; junction bases not matched to a gene: 6. CDR3 DNA: TGCGCCAGCAGCCAAGGGACAGGGAGATACGAGCAGTACTTC. This codes for CASSQGTGRYEQYF.

The V and J genes are TRBV7-9 and TRBJ1-5, with a weak D call TRBD1 (5 bases). The germline gives CDR1 SEHNR, CDR2 FQNEAQ (reference sequence). The V end lost 0 bases, the J end lost 7 bases, and 10 bases lay between the germline ends. This CDR3 contains 14 residues. Here the CDR3 reads CASSLAGPYQPQHF. Written as DNA, the CDR3 is TGTGCCAGCAGCTTAGCGGGGCCGTACCAGCCCCAGCATTTT.

The chain has TRBV28 and TRBJ1-6, with TRBD1 as a possible D gene (6 bases). Trimming shortened V by 5 bases and J by 2 bases, and 13 bases separated the two germline ends. Germline V gene data show CDR1 as MDHEN and CDR2 as SYDVKM. The CDR3 has 16 residues. The CDR3 region is CASSVNRETYNSPLHF. The CDR3 DNA follows: TGTGCCAGCAGTGTGAACAGGGAAACCTATAATTCACCCCTCCACTTT.

As regards this clone: One end of the junction varies from germline; a read error may be responsible. V gene TRBV6-5 combines with J gene TRBJ2-1; 9 nucleotides match TRBD1. The CDR3 runs to 15 residues. Germline V gene sequence: CDR1 MNHEY, CDR2 SVGAGI. CDR3 in amino acids: CASRPGQGRYDEQFF. In DNA, the CDR3 is TGTGCCAGCAGACCGGGACAGGGTCGCTACGATGAGCAGTTCTTC.

The chain employs TRBV19 and TRBJ1-5, with 8 nucleotides matching TRBD1. J lost 2 bases, V lost 5 bases, and 14 bases had no gene match. This CDR3 is built from 18 residues. Germline-derived CDR1 and CDR2 are LNHDA and SQIVND (reference sequence). The CDR3 region is CASSSGDRFLVRNQPQHF. The CDR3 DNA reads as TGTGCCAGTAGTTCCGGGGACAGGTTCCTGGTTCGCAATCAGCCCCAGCATTTT.

In its sample, this clone was seen a few times. The chain has TRBV10-1 and TRBJ2-3; D is possibly TRBD1 (5 bases). Germline values: CDR1 WNHNN, CDR2 SYGVQD (reference sequence). V lost 6 bases, J lost 1 base, and 11 bases lay in between. This CDR3 is 14 amino acids long. CDR3 amino acids: CASSERTRTDTQYF. Written as DNA, the CDR3 is TGCGCCAGCAGCGAACGGACACGCACAGATACGCAGTATTTT.

This sequence joins TRBV20-1 and TRBJ2-3; 9 positions agree with TRBD2. CDR1 and CDR2 from the germline V gene are DFQATT and SNEGSKA (reference sequence). J gave up 13 bases and V 7 bases, and 9 bases lay outside the gene matches. CDR3 size: 11 residues. The CDR3 bases are TGCAGTGTTCTTTTAGCGGGGGTGGAGTATTTT. Translation: CSVLLAGVEYF.

Regarding this clone: It may be a read error: a sequence one base away is much more abundant. The genes are TRBV2 and TRBJ2-6, with D perhaps TRBD2 (6 bases). The CDR3 runs to 15 residues. Trimming pared 4 bases from V and 2 bases from J, leaving 9 bases between. Germline assignment: CDR1 SNHLY and CDR2 FYNNEI. The CDR3 DNA is TGTGCCAGCAGTGTAACGGGGGCTGGGGCCAACGTCCTGACTTTC. The encoded protein is CASSVTGAGANVLTF.

The chain carries TRBV19 and TRBJ2-2; D perhaps matches TRBD1 (6 bases). CDR3 length equals 14 residues. Germline V gene data show CDR1 as LNHDA and CDR2 as SQIVND (reference sequence). The V end lost 9 bases, the J end lost 5 bases, and 16 bases lay between the germline ends. The chain's CDR3 is CASAKQGRTGELFF. In DNA, the CDR3 is TGTGCCAGCGCTAAACAGGGCCGGACCGGGGAGCTGTTTTTT.

The chain carries TRBV6-5 and TRBJ1-5; 9 bases map to TRBD1. Germline V gene data show CDR1 as MNHEY and CDR2 as SVGAGI. The CDR3 spans 14 residues. The trim removed 8 bases at V and 6 bases at J, leaving 8 bases unmatched. CDR3 bases: TGTGCCAGCCCTCGGGACAGGGAATTTCAGCCCCAGCATTTT. This codes for CASPRDREFQPQHF.

The chain links TRBV11-2 to TRBJ1-6; 9 nucleotides match TRBD1. Germline V gives CDR1 SGHAT, CDR2 FQNNGV. The CDR3 length is 19 residues. V lost 5 bases to trimming and J lost 7 bases; unmatched junction nucleotides: 18. The CDR3 nucleotides read TGTGCCAGCAGCCCGGACAGGGGCGAGGGGTTTAGTCTCAATTCACCCCTCCACTTT. It is translated as CASSPDRGEGFSLNSPLHF.

This chain uses TRBV19 with TRBJ2-4; D is ambiguous. This CDR3 has 15 residues. With 0 bases removed from V and 6 bases from J, the gap between germline ends came to 12 bases. CDR1 and CDR2 (germline): LNHDA, SQIVND (reference sequence). Here the CDR3 DNA reads TGTGCCAGTAGTATAGAGAACACCTTTAGAAACATTCAGTACTTC. This gives the protein CASSIENTFRNIQYF.

The chain employs TRBV2 and TRBJ2-4, with 12 bases lining up with TRBD2. CDR3 length equals 14 residues. The V gene's germline CDR1 is SNHLY and CDR2 FYNNEI. J gave up 11 bases and V 6 bases, and 8 bases lay outside the gene matches. The CDR3: CASRVASGGAVQYF. The CDR3 nucleotides read TGTGCCAGCAGGGTGGCTAGCGGGGGGGCTGTTCAGTACTTC.

The V gene is TRBV14, the J gene TRBJ2-2; 9 positions agree with TRBD1. Per germline, CDR1 SGHDN and CDR2 FVKESK. The V and J ends lost 4 bases and 6 bases, in that order; junction bases with no gene match: 6. The CDR3 is made up of 15 amino acids. CDR3: CASSPLDRGPGELFF. CDR3 DNA: TGTGCCAGCAGCCCCCTGGACAGGGGACCCGGGGAGCTGTTTTTT.